This paragraph covers one T cell receptor beta chain sequence. Its antigen is undetermined. The data stem from a study of OX40 agonist ivuxolimab in advanced cancers. Profiling relied on immunoSEQ multiplex PCR, and the TCRdb table lists in-frame clones only, not all of them. The sample carries about 64,000 clones, around 87% recorded once. Study outcomes and limitations: Clonal expansion in partial responders at 0.1-3.0 mg/kg ranked among the lowest.

Germline V CDR1 and CDR2: SEHNR, FQNEAQ (reference sequence). The length of the CDR3 is 15 residues. V shed 6 bases, J shed 3 bases, and the junction held 8 bases outside the gene matches. The V and J genes are TRBV7-9 and TRBJ2-7; 10 bases are shared with TRBD2. The sequence was obtained from an adult with an advanced solid tumor such as melanoma, head and neck, liver or kidney cancer. The source was CD4+ or CD8+ T cells sorted from blood, collected in a trial of the OX40 agonist ivuxolimab. CDR3 bases: TGTGCCAGCAGAGGCCTAGCGGGAGAAATCTACGAGCAGTACTTC. It yields the protein CASRGLAGEIYEQYF.